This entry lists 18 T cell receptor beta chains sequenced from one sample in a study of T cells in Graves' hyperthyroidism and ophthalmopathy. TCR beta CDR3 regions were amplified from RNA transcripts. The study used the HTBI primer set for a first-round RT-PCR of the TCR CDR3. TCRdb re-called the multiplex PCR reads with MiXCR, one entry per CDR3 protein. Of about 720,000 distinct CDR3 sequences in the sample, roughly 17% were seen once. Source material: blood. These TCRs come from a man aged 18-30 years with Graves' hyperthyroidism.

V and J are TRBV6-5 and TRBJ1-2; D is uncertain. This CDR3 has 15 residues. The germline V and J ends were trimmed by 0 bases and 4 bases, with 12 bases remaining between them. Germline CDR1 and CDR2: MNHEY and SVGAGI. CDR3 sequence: CASSYSVLQFYGYTF. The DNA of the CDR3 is TGTGCCAGCAGTTACTCTGTGTTACAGTTCTATGGCTACACCTTC.

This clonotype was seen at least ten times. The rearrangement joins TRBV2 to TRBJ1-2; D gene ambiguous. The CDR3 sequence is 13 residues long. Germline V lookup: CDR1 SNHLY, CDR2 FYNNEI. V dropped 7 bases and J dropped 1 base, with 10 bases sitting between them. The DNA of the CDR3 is TGTGCCAGCAAGGGTGCTGATAACTATGGCTACACCTTC. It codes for CASKGADNYGYTF.

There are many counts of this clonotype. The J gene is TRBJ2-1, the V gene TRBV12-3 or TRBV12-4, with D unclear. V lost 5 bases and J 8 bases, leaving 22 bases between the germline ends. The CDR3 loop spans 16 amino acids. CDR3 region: CASSPPTAHLDYEQFF. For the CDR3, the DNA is TGTGCCAGCAGTCCCCCAACTGCCCACCTCGACTATGAGCAGTTCTTC.

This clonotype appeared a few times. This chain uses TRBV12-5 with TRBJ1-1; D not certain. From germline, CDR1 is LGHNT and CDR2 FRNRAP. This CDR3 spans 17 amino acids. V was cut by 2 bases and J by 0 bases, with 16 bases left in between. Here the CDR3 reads CASGLFSFGSLNTEAFF. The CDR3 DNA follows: TGTGCTAGTGGTTTGTTTTCTTTTGGGAGCCTGAACACTGAAGCTTTCTTT.

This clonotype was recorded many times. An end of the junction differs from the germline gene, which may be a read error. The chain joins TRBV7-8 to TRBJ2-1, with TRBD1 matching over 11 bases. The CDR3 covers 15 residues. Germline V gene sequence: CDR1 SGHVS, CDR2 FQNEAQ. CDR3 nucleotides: TGTGCCAGCAGCGTCCGGGACAGGGGGAACAATCAGCAGTTCTTC. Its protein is CASSVRDRGNNQQFF.

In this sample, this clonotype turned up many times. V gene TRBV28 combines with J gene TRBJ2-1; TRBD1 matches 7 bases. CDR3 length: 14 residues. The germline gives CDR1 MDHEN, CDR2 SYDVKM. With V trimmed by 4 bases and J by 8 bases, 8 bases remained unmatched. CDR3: CASSWGLRGHEQFF. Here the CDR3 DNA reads TGTGCCAGCAGTTGGGGCCTAAGGGGGCATGAGCAGTTCTTC.

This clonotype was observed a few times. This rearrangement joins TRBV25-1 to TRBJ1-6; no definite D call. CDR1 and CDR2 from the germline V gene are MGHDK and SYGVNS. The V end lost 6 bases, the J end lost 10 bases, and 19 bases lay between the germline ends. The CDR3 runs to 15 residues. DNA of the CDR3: TGTGCCAGCAGCCCAATAAGGGAACGTGGATCACCCCTCCACTTT. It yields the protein CASSPIRERGSPLHF.

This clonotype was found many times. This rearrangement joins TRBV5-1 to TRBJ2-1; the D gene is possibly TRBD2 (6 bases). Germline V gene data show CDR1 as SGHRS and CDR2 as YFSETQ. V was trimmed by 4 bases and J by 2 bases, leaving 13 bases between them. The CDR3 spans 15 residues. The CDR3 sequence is CASSIERVPYNEQFF. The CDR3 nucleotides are TGCGCCAGCAGCATTGAGCGGGTCCCCTACAATGAGCAGTTCTTC.

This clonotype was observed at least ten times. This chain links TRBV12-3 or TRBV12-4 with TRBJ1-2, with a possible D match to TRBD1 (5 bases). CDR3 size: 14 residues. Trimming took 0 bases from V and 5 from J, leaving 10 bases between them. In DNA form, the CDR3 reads TGTGCCAGCAGTTTAGCGGGGCGGGTTTATGGCTACACCTTC. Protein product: CASSLAGRVYGYTF.

The CDR3 region has the DNA TGCGCCAGCAGCCAAGATTTCGGGGGTAATCAGCCCCAGCATTTT. It translates to CASSQDFGGNQPQHF. V and J are TRBV4-3 and TRBJ1-5; possible D gene TRBD1, 5 bases. Trimming pared 0 bases from V and 4 bases from J, leaving 10 bases between. Looked up from germline, CDR1 is LGHNA and CDR2 is YSLEER. CDR3 length: 15 amino acids.

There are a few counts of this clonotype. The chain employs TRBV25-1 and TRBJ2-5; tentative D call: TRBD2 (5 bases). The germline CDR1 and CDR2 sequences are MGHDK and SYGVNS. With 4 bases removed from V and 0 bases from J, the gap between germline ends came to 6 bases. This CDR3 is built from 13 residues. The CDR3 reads CASSGENQETQYF. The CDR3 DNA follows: TGTGCCAGCAGTGGGGAGAACCAAGAGACCCAGTACTTC.

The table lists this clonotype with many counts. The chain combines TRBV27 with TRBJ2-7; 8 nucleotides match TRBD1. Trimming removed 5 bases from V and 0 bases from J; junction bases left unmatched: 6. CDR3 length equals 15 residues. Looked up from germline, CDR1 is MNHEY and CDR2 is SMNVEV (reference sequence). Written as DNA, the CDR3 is TGTGCCAGCAGTATTGGACAGGGAAGCTCCTACGAGCAGTACTTC. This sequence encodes CASSIGQGSSYEQYF.

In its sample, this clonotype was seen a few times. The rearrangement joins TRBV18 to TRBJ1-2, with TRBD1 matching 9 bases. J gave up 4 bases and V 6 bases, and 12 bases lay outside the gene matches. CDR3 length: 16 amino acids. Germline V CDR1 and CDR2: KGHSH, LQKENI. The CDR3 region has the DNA TGTGCCAGCTCGCCAACCGGGACAGGGAGTGGCTATGGCTACACCTTC. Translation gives CASSPTGTGSGYGYTF. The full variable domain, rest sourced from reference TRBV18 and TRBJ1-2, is NAGVMQNPRHLVRRRGQEARLRCSPMKGHSHVYWYRQLPEEGLKFMVYLQKENIIDESGMPKERFSAEFPKEGPSILRIQQVVRGDSAAYFCASSPTGTGSGYGYTFGSGTRLTVV.

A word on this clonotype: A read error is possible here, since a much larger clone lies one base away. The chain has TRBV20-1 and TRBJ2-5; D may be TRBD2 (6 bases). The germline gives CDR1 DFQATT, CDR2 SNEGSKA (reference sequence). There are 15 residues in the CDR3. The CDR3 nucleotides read TGCAGCCCCGGCGGGGAAGGAGGGGAACAAAAGACCCAGTACTTC. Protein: CSPGGEGGEQKTQYF.

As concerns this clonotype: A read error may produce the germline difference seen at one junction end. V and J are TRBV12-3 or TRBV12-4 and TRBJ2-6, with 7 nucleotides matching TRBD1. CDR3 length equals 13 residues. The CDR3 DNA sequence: TGTGCCAGCAGCTTTCAGGGGGTCAACGTCCTGACTTTC. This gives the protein CASSFQGVNVLTF.

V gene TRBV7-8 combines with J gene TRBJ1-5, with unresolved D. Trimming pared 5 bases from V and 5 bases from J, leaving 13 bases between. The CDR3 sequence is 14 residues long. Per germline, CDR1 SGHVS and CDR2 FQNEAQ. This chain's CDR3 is CASSRRASDQPQHF. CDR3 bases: TGTGCCAGCAGCCGCCGGGCCTCTGATCAGCCCCAGCATTTT.

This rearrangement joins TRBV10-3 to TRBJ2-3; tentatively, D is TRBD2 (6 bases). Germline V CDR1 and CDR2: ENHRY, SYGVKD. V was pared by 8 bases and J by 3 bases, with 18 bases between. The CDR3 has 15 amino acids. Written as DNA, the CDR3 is TGTGCCATCGGCCCGGGGACGGCGGGGACAGATACGCAGTATTTT. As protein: CAIGPGTAGTDTQYF.

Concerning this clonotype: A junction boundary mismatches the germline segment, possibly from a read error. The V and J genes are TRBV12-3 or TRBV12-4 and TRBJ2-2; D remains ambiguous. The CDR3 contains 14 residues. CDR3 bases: TGTGCCTGCAGTTTAGTAGTAAACACCGGGGAGCTGTTTTTT. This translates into CACSLVVNTGELFF.